This TCR beta chain was profiled in a study of blood T cells in healthy people across ages (dated by TCRdb to about 2015). Background on the whole study: Template switching captured roughly one uniquely barcoded TCR beta cDNA molecule per two T cells in model experiments. The study measured age-related changes in TCR beta repertoire diversity using deep sequencing normalized with unique cDNA molecular identifiers. The donors were split into four age groups: young (average 16 years), middle-aged (39), aged (more than 60) and long-lived (roughly 86). The study analyzed two additional independent replicas of 1 million unique cDNA reads from the same blood draw for two donors, one aged 18 to 30 and one aged 80 or older.

Inclusive of the bounding cysteine and phenylalanine, the CDR3 is 15 residues long. Just the 45-base CDR3 DNA is kept, in frame starting at base 1. The germline V gene (reference sequence) sets CDR1 to DFQATT and CDR2 to SNEGSKA. The table lists this clonotype with a few counts. Its recognized antigen is unknown. At one end the junction does not follow the germline gene, possibly because of a read error. Library method: 5' RACE. Sequencer: Illumina HiSeq 2500. A second roughly 6 to 11 cycle PCR used a sample-barcoded 5' primer and a J-beta primer mix. A template-switch 5' adaptor carrying 12 random nucleotides introduced a unique molecular identifier onto each TCR beta cDNA molecule. Each sample yielded at least 3 million CDR3-containing paired-end reads. First-strand cDNA was synthesized from all RNA with the Mint cDNA synthesis kit, primed by a TRBC-specific oligonucleotide. All cDNA was treated with uracil-DNA glycosylase and then went through a first 18-cycle PCR with the universal primers M1SS and BC2_uni_R. The original methods were these. For normalization, 1 million high-quality reads were randomly selected from each sample, with every read carrying a distinct molecular identifier. Reads sharing molecular identifiers were discarded rather than binned into consensus sequences. MiTCR, run with a Q25 quality threshold and the strictest error-elimination algorithm, handled CDR3 identification, clonotype clustering and error correction. A nonparametric unseen species model with Euler transformation was used to estimate lower-bound total TCR beta diversity. The public reads were reanalyzed by TCRdb: fastp trimming at Q25, MiXCR alignment, in-frame beta chains only. When rows share a CDR3 protein, they turn into one entry using the most common DNA and genes. TCRdb's processing, not the study's, gives the V and J calls here. Across this sample there are around 1,000,000 distinct CDR3 sequences, with about 25% seen only once. Less than 0.85% of the sample is held by the ten biggest clonotypes.

Summary of the overall study and its limitations: The CMV infection status of donors was not known, potentially confounding age-related changes in expanded clonotypes. Compared with the aged group, the long-lived group had more naive CD4+ T cells, fewer expanded clones and increased TCR diversity, suggesting age selection. Estimates of total diversity from one million sequenced T cells were regarded as lower bounds and underestimates. There was a strong correlation between observed TCR beta diversity and the percentage of naive T cells measured by flow cytometry. Bulk unsorted PBMC profiling prevented conclusive comparison of naive and antigen-experienced compartments. As age increased, observed TCR beta diversity per million T cells dropped in a roughly linear way, and a significant reduction was already evident by age around 41.

The 39 donors, aged about 6 to 95 years, were systemically healthy Caucasian individuals from Russia. Roughly 9.5 milliliters of peripheral blood were drawn from each donor into EDTA-treated Vacutainer tubes. Ficoll-Paque density-gradient centrifugation was used to isolate PBMCs, with at least 7 million per sample. Total RNA was extracted from PBMCs with Trizol reagent, with at least 5 micrograms obtained per sample. For every donor, flow cytometry on a PBMC aliquot measured the percentage of naive CD45RAhigh/CD27high T cells. These records were also assigned to another study, of T cells of mothers and their children. Drawing on the second study: Nine systemically healthy Caucasian individuals served as donors, namely three mothers together with their six children. cDNA synthesis used all of the extracted RNA, with roughly 1.6 ug of RNA in each 15 ul reaction. In the second PCR, the M1S primer added sample barcodes and 2-4 random nucleotides. Over 8.5 million TCR beta CDR3 reads came from each mother, compared with approximately 2.8 million reads from each child. Thymic selection similarly shapes TCR recombination output in related and unrelated pairs, with minor effect from inherited differences. Normalized repertoire overlap was always slightly but never significantly higher in related than unrelated mother-child pairs. No persistent microchimeric T cell clones were found, with a detection sensitivity of approximately 100 clones per million clonotypes. Deep NGS was used in the study to compare the TCR beta repertoires of mothers and children and to look for features that separate related mother-child pairs from unrelated individuals. The mean age was around 40 +/- 4 years for the mothers and approximately 11 +/- 4 years for the children. Libraries were sequenced on Illumina HiSeq 2000 with 100+100 nt paired-end reads after adapter ligation with NEBNext reagents. Mother and child libraries were prepared a month apart and sequenced in separate runs to prevent cross-contamination. For each donor, somewhere between roughly 450,000 and 2,100,000 distinct TCR beta clonotypes were identified. Naive TCR beta clonotypes were estimated from low-frequency clonotypes matched to each donor's FACS-determined naive share, without sorting.

The sequence was collected from a girl aged 2-15 years in good health. Sequenced sample: blood. The sequence links TRBV20-1 to TRBJ2-7; 7 of the junction bases match TRBD1. The bases are TGCAGTGCTAGAAACGGCGAGACAGGGACCTACGAGCAGCACTTC. The translation is CSARNGETGTYEQHF.